What follows describes a single T cell receptor (beta chain). Its antigen is unknown. The treatment here: oral pan-JAK inhibitor, 5-10 mg twice daily. In each case, RNA was isolated and then reverse transcribed into cDNA as the sequencing template. The data were produced by immunoSEQ multiplex PCR, yet TCRdb's version contains in-frame clones alone and is incomplete. The data hold roughly 170,000 clones, with 58% observed a single time. The sample belongs to a study of CD8+ T cells in alopecia areata. The ends were cut back, 6 bases at V and 2 bases at J, with 11 bases in the middle. CDR1 and CDR2 from the germline V gene are SQVTM and ANQGSEA. This CDR3 is built from 13 residues. Findings and caveats of the study: Tofacitinib significantly lowered scalp clonality and expanded CD8+ clones among the top 100. Normal-skin resident alphabeta T cells also appear among scalp sample sequences.

The starting material was CD8+ T cells sorted from blood, obtained at week 24, from a patient treated with tofacitinib. The chain carries TRBV29-1 and TRBJ1-5, with a possible D match to TRBD1 (5 bases). The origin of this receptor is a human donor with alopecia areata. The DNA of the CDR3 is TGCAGCGTCAGGAGGGGAGGCAATCAGCCCCAGCATTTT. Amino acid sequence: CSVRRGGNQPQHF.